These 23 T cell receptor beta chains were all obtained from the same sample, sequenced in a study of read filtering for tumor transcriptome and immune sequencing. The library was built from roughly 400 ng RNA with molecular barcoded adaptors for alpha/delta and beta/gamma chains. From the reads, TCRdb called clonotypes with MiXCR, one entry per CDR3 protein. The sample includes roughly 93,000 distinct CDR3 sequences, roughly 21% seen only once; the top ten take over 9.5%. Material for sequencing was a population of CD138-negative cells sorted from bone marrow. These receptors were obtained from a donor at least 40 years old with multiple myeloma.

This clonotype was observed a handful of times. This rearrangement joins TRBV20-1 to TRBJ1-1; D might be TRBD1 (5 bases). The V gene's germline CDR1 is DFQATT and CDR2 SNEGSKA (reference sequence). The CDR3 covers 13 residues. The V gene lost 3 bases and the J gene lost 0 bases, with 8 bases spanning the gap. The CDR3 region is CSASQGMNTEAFF. CDR3 sequence (DNA): TGCAGTGCTAGTCAGGGAATGAACACTGAAGCTTTCTTT.

This clonotype has ten or more counts. This sequence joins TRBV5-4 and TRBJ2-7; maybe TRBD1 (6 bases). This CDR3 has 13 amino acids. Germline CDR1 and CDR2: SGHNT and YYREEE (reference sequence). V gave up 0 bases and J gave up 4 bases, with 8 bases separating them. CDR3 loop: CASSLDRVYEQYF. CDR3 nucleotide sequence: TGTGCCAGCAGCTTGGACAGGGTATACGAGCAGTACTTC.

This clonotype has at least ten counts. The chain uses TRBV5-1 and TRBJ2-1; unclear D gene. Trimming pared 4 bases from V and 5 bases from J, leaving 4 bases between. Germline CDR1 is SGHRS and CDR2 is YFSETQ. This CDR3 has 11 amino acids. The CDR3 nucleotides read TGCGCCAGCAGCACCCACAATGAGCAGTTCTTC. Translating gives CASSTHNEQFF.

This chain uses TRBV9 with TRBJ2-2, with D possibly matching TRBD1 (6 bases). This CDR3 comprises 15 residues. V was cut by 4 bases and J by 0 bases, with 10 bases left in between. Germline V gene lookup returns CDR1 SGDLS and CDR2 YYNGEE. The CDR3 nucleotides are TGTGCCAGCAGCCCAGGGACACCGAACACCGGGGAGCTGTTTTTT. It codes for CASSPGTPNTGELFF.

Only a few counts were recorded for this clonotype. The V call is TRBV10-3, the J call TRBJ2-7; no firm D call. The germline V gene encodes CDR1 ENHRY and CDR2 SYGVKD. The CDR3 length is 10 residues. The ends were cut back, 5 bases at V and 11 bases at J, with 10 bases in the middle. The CDR3 reads CAISSIEEYF. For the CDR3, the DNA is TGTGCCATCAGTTCGATAGAAGAGTACTTC.

About this clonotype itself: One base away lies a much larger clone, so this may be a sequencing read error. The chain combines TRBV28 with TRBJ1-1, with D unresolved. CDR3 length: 12 residues. Germline V CDR1 and CDR2: MDHEN, SYDVKM. The CDR3 is CASSLAGDKASF. CDR3 coding DNA: TGTGCCAGCAGTTTGGCTGGGGATAAGGCTTCCTTT. Looking up the rest from reference TRBV28 and TRBJ1-1 gives the full variable domain: DVKVTQSSRYLVKRTGEKVFLECVQDMDHENMFWYRQDPGLGLRLIYFSYDVKMKEKGDIPEGYSVSREKKERFSLILESASTNQTSMYLCASSLAGDKASFGQGTRLTVV.

This clonotype occurred many times. The V gene is TRBV28, the J gene TRBJ1-5; weak D call: TRBD1 (6 bases). Germline V gene lookup returns CDR1 MDHEN and CDR2 SYDVKM. The CDR3 consists of 12 residues. The germline V and J ends were trimmed by 10 bases and 7 bases, with 14 bases remaining between them. The CDR3 loop reads CATFQGLQPQHF. For the CDR3, the DNA is TGTGCCACCTTCCAGGGGTTACAGCCCCAGCATTTT.

This chain links TRBV7-6 with TRBJ2-7; a weak D match, TRBD2 (6 bases). V was clipped by 5 bases and J by 7 bases, with 18 bases between them. Germline CDR1 reads SGHVS; CDR2 reads FNYEAQ. The CDR3 contains 14 residues. CDR3 sequence (DNA): TGTGCCAGCAGCCCCGGGACTGGACTTGGTGAGCAGTACTTC. Translation gives CASSPGTGLGEQYF.

This clonotype was seen ten or more times. The chain couples TRBV19 to TRBJ2-2; 9 nucleotides agree with TRBD2. Germline assignment: CDR1 LNHDA and CDR2 SQIVND (reference sequence). The CDR3 totals 18 residues. The ends lost 3 bases at V and 3 bases at J; junction bases unmatched: 11. DNA for the CDR3: TGTGCCAGTAGTATTTTTGGTAGCGGGGGCCGATACACCGGGGAGCTGTTTTTT. Amino acids: CASSIFGSGGRYTGELFF.

This clonotype has more than one count but fewer than ten. The chain combines TRBV29-1 with TRBJ2-5; TRBD1 matches 8 bases. Losses at the gene ends were 7 bases for V and 7 bases for J; bases not matched to a gene: 11. CDR3 size: 13 residues. Germline V gene lookup returns CDR1 SQVTM and CDR2 ANQGSEA. The CDR3 DNA follows: TGCAGCGCTGGGGACAGGCCTAAGGGGACCCAGTACTTC. Translated: CSAGDRPKGTQYF.

This clonotype was observed many times. J is TRBJ2-1 and V is TRBV5-1; D uncertain. In germline, CDR1 is SGHRS, CDR2 YFSETQ. V was cut by 6 bases and J by 4 bases, with 5 bases left in between. The CDR3 has 11 amino acids. CDR3: CASKNYNEQFF. CDR3 nucleotides: TGCGCCAGCAAGAATTACAATGAGCAGTTCTTC.

Concerning this clonotype: At one end, the junction sequence differs from germline, possibly due to a read error. This chain links TRBV5-1 with TRBJ2-1; 14 bases align to TRBD2. Germline assignment: CDR1 SGHRS and CDR2 YFSETQ. The CDR3 covers 15 residues. The CDR3 loop is CASSTGLAGGDEQLF. The CDR3, as DNA: TGCGCCAGCAGCACCGGACTAGCGGGGGGCGATGAGCAGCTCTTC.

This clonotype was counted ten times or more. The rearrangement uses TRBV5-1 and TRBJ1-4; 9 nucleotides align to TRBD1. The trim removed 4 bases at V and 0 bases at J, leaving 7 bases unmatched. The CDR3 has 17 amino acids. Germline CDR1 reads SGHRS; CDR2 reads YFSETQ. CDR3 in DNA: TGCGCCAGCAGCGGAAGGACAGGGGCGGCAACTAATGAAAAACTGTTTTTT. Translating gives CASSGRTGAATNEKLFF.

Turning to this clonotype: An end of the junction does not agree with germline; a read error may underlie this. This rearrangement joins TRBV11-2 to TRBJ2-1; 8 bases agree with TRBD1. The CDR3 runs 16 residues. Germline CDR1 is SGHAT and CDR2 is FQNNGV. CDR3 sequence reads: CASSFLQGAIVNERFF. The CDR3 DNA is TGTGCCAGCAGCTTTCTGCAGGGGGCAATTGTCAATGAGCGGTTCTTC.

The gene calls are TRBV5-1 and TRBJ2-4; D gene unclear. The CDR3 length is 17 residues. Germline lookup yields CDR1 SGHRS and CDR2 YFSETQ. Trimming pared 0 bases from V and 0 bases from J, leaving 13 bases between. CDR3 residues: CASSLGFGALAKNIQYF. In DNA, the CDR3 is TGCGCCAGCAGCTTGGGGTTCGGAGCACTAGCCAAAAACATTCAGTACTTC.

This clonotype was counted at least ten times. The chain employs TRBV7-9 and TRBJ2-1; 8 bases match TRBD1. Germline V gene sequence: CDR1 SEHNR, CDR2 FQNEAQ (reference sequence). The CDR3 length is 17 residues. The trim removed 4 bases at V and 9 bases at J, leaving 17 bases unmatched. CDR3 protein: CASSSSPRGLRSGEQFF. The CDR3 DNA follows: TGTGCCAGCAGCTCCTCACCCAGGGGGCTTCGTAGCGGTGAGCAGTTCTTC.

Note on this clonotype: Possible read error: a much larger clone is one base away. V usage is TRBV2 and J usage is TRBJ1-2, with TRBD1 identical over 8 bases. Trimming cost V 6 bases and J 6 bases; bases outside gene matches: 12. CDR3 size: 15 residues. Per germline, CDR1 SNHLY and CDR2 FYNNEI. The CDR3 DNA follows: TGTGCCAGCAGAGGATTTTCAGGGGGCAGAAATGGCTACACCTTC. Encoded protein: CASRGFSGGRNGYTF.

Concerning this clonotype itself: Being one base from a much bigger clone, this may be a read error. The conserved closing phenylalanine or tryptophan is absent in this CDR3, likely reflecting a read error. J is TRBJ1-4 and V is TRBV11-2, with 7 bases lining up with TRBD1. The V gene end was trimmed by 2 bases and the J gene end by 5 bases; junction bases not matched to a gene: 5. This CDR3 spans 15 amino acids. Looked up from germline, CDR1 is SGHAT and CDR2 is FQNNGV. CDR3 sequence reads: CASSLSVQGNEKLFL. For the CDR3, the DNA is TGTGCCAGCAGCTTAAGTGTACAGGGGAATGAAAAACTGTTTCTT.

The chain carries TRBV6-2 or TRBV6-3 and TRBJ1-1; 9 bases match TRBD1. CDR3 length: 15 residues. V shed 4 bases and J 3 bases; nucleotides not matched to a gene: 6. Germline CDR1 MNHEY, CDR2 SVGEGT. CDR3 sequence: CASSSGGTGYTEAFF. DNA of the CDR3: TGTGCCAGCAGTTCTGGCGGGACAGGGTACACTGAAGCTTTCTTT.

This clonotype was seen at least ten times. The genes are TRBV15 and TRBJ2-7; D possibly corresponds to TRBD2 (6 bases). The CDR3 loop spans 17 amino acids. Germline values: CDR1 LNHNV, CDR2 YYDKDF (reference sequence). V shed 1 base and J shed 2 bases, with 18 bases lying between them. The CDR3 reads CATSRASGWRGAYEQYF. The CDR3 nucleotides read TGTGCCACCAGCAGAGCGTCAGGATGGCGGGGCGCCTACGAGCAGTACTTC.

The V and J genes are TRBV29-1 and TRBJ1-1; no definite D call. The V end lost 7 bases, the J end lost 1 base, and 13 bases lay between the germline ends. The germline gives CDR1 SQVTM, CDR2 ANQGSEA. There are 13 residues in the CDR3. The CDR3 sequence: CSAWAEQNTEAFF. The CDR3 bases are TGCAGCGCTTGGGCGGAACAGAACACTGAAGCTTTCTTT. The whole variable domain, remainder taken from reference TRBV29-1 and TRBJ1-1, is SAVISQKPSRDICQRGTSLTIQCQVDSQVTMMFWYRQQPGQSLTLIATANQGSEATYESGFVIDKFPISRPNLTFSTLTVSNMSPEDSSIYLCSAWAEQNTEAFFGQGTRLTVV.

In this sample, this clonotype turned up many times. V usage is TRBV10-3 and J usage is TRBJ2-2; D unresolved. Between the trimmed V and J ends, which lost 10 bases and 3 bases, there was a span of 15 bases. Germline assignment: CDR1 ENHRY and CDR2 SYGVKD. The CDR3 consists of 14 residues. CDR3 DNA sequence: TGTGCCACCTCGGTCCTTTTAGACACCGGGGAGCTGTTTTTT. Its protein product is CATSVLLDTGELFF.

For this clonotype: A much larger clone lies a single base off, so this may be a read error. The V and J genes are TRBV20-1 and TRBJ1-1; D is unresolved. The CDR3 has 11 amino acids. The germline V gene encodes CDR1 DFQATT and CDR2 SNEGSKA (reference sequence). This CDR3 is CSAPRNTEALF. CDR3 DNA sequence: TGCAGTGCGCCGAGGAACACTGAAGCTCTCTTT.